The following is a TCR beta chain sequence with its context. The target of this receptor is not known. The record has no base qualities; no much larger clone is one base away. V gives up 5 bases and J gives up 0 bases, and the segment between their germline ends measures 8 bases. CDR1 and CDR2 are read off the germline V gene as WSHSY and SAAADI. Its CDR3 holds 14 amino acids, cysteine through phenylalanine. The only DNA kept is the CDR3, 42 bases in frame from the first base. This record comes from a study of CDR3 diversity in severe acne (dated by TCRdb to the late 2010s). The method behind the library was PCR. The sequencing machine was an Illumina HiSeq 2000. The raw public data were reprocessed by TCRdb itself: fastp quality trimming at Q25, MiXCR clonotype calling, in-frame beta chains only. Entries are consolidated by CDR3 protein sequence, retaining the most common genes and DNA. The sample table contains more than 85,000 distinct CDR3 sequences; only one count was recorded for over 45% of them. Of the sample, 10% falls within the top ten clones.

Here the chain combines TRBV10-2 and TRBJ2-1, with an unclear D gene assignment. Sequenced: blood. The sequence was collected from a male donor in good health, serving as a control. The sequenced DNA: TGCGCCAGCAGTCCTAGTAGCTCCTACAATGAGCAGTTCTTC. It is translated as CASSPSSSYNEQFF.